This T cell receptor beta chain was identified in a study of cytomegalovirus exposure and HLA in healthy donors. Whole-study context: Falling in the Caucasian-associated ancestry cluster were roughly 80% of under 500 genotyped donors.

In regard to this clone: The target antigen is unknown.

60 Vbeta and 13 Jbeta primers were used in PCR. TCRdb's copy holds only in-frame clones and misses some; the assay was immunoSEQ multiplex PCR. The data hold 120,000 to 150,000 clones, with roughly 76% observed a single time. Study-wide findings and caveats: There were several of the most significant clusters that appeared linked to common viral pathogens in a later analysis.

At the time of sampling, donors were nominally healthy, though unrecorded immune exposures were likely. The sequencing input was PBMCs. This receptor was obtained from a woman younger than 45 in good health and CMV-seronegative.

The CDR3 DNA is TGTGCCTGCCAAATCGGGGAGGACAGGGTCCGGGCGGGGGGGTCCTACGAGCAGTACTTC. This gives the protein CACQIGEDRVRAGGSYEQYF. The V call is TRBV30, the J call TRBJ2-7; weak D call: TRBD2 (9 bases). The CDR3 has 20 amino acids. Trimming removed 6 bases from V and 1 base from J, with 34 bases in between. CDR1 is GTSNPN, CDR2 SVGIG, per germline (reference sequence).